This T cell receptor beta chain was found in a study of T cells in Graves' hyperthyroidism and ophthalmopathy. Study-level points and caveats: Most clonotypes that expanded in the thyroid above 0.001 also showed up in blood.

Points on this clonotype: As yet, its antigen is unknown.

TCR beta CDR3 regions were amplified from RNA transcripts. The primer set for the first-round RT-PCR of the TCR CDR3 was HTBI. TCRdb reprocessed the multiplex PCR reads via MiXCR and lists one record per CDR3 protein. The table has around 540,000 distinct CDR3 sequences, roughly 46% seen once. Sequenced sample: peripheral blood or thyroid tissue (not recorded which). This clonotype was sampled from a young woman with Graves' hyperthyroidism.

CDR3 loop: CASSPQTDYSNQPQHF. The CDR3 DNA follows: TGTGCCAGCAGTCCACAGACAGATTATAGCAATCAGCCCCAGCATTTT. V usage is TRBV6-1 and J usage is TRBJ1-5; tentatively, D is TRBD1 (5 bases). V lost 5 bases to trimming and J lost 0 bases, with 14 bases between them. Germline lookup yields CDR1 MNHNS and CDR2 SASEGT. CDR3 size: 16 residues.